The 31 T cell receptor beta chains listed next were all sequenced from one sample in a study of T-cell reconstitution after alpha-beta-depleted transplantation in children. This sample's TCRbeta library carried unique molecular identifier barcodes. TCRdb re-called the PCR reads through MiXCR, storing one row per CDR3 protein. The data show roughly 200,000 distinct CDR3 sequences, approximately 11% seen once. This sample comprised PBMCs, obtained before TCRalphabeta/CD19-depleted stem cell transplant. The source is a child under two years old with acute myeloid leukemia, due to receive a stem cell transplant.

The table lists this clonotype with many counts. The V call is TRBV12-3 or TRBV12-4, the J call TRBJ2-3; D may be TRBD1 (6 bases). The CDR3 contains 15 residues. Trimming removed 2 bases from V and 7 bases from J, with 16 bases in between. CDR3 in amino acids: CASSLPRTADNTQYF. CDR3 DNA: TGTGCCAGCAGTTTACCCCGGACAGCCGATAATACGCAGTATTTT.

This clonotype was observed at least ten times. The chain links TRBV5-5 to TRBJ1-1; D perhaps matches TRBD1 (6 bases). CDR3 length: 13 residues. The V gene's germline CDR1 is SGHKS and CDR2 YYEKEE (reference sequence). V gave up 7 bases and J gave up 5 bases, with 15 bases separating them. CDR3 nucleotide sequence: TGTGCCAGCGGACCCAACAGGGATACTGAAGCTTTCTTT. Translated, it gives CASGPNRDTEAFF.

Only a few counts were recorded for this clonotype. This chain joins TRBV10-2 and TRBJ2-7; D possibly corresponds to TRBD2 (6 bases). Per germline, CDR1 WSHSY and CDR2 SAAADI. The CDR3 totals 17 residues. V shed 2 bases and J shed 3 bases, with 20 bases lying between them. The CDR3 coding sequence is TGCGCCAGCAGTGAGCCGTACTGGACCGGGGGAGGCTACGAGCAGTACTTC. This translates into CASSEPYWTGGGYEQYF.

This clonotype has at least ten counts. The J gene is TRBJ1-5, the V gene TRBV28, with D uncertain. The CDR3 length is 13 residues. The germline V and J ends were trimmed by 6 bases and 5 bases, with 11 bases remaining between them. Germline lookup yields CDR1 MDHEN and CDR2 SYDVKM. CDR3 loop: CASRDRADQPQHF. The CDR3 DNA is TGTGCCAGCAGAGACCGGGCCGATCAGCCCCAGCATTTT. Filled out from reference TRBV28 and TRBJ1-5, the complete variable domain reads DVKVTQSSRYLVKRTGEKVFLECVQDMDHENMFWYRQDPGLGLRLIYFSYDVKMKEKGDIPEGYSVSREKKERFSLILESASTNQTSMYLCASRDRADQPQHFGDGTRLSIL.

This clonotype was counted many times. This rearrangement joins TRBV7-8 to TRBJ2-3; maybe TRBD2 (7 bases). Trimming took off 3 bases at V and 5 bases at J, with 15 bases between the two ends. CDR3 size: 15 residues. Germline assignment: CDR1 SGHVS and CDR2 FQNEAQ. CDR3 amino acids: CASSFLGGAGDTQYF. The CDR3 DNA sequence: TGTGCCAGCAGCTTTTTAGGGGGGGCGGGAGATACGCAGTATTTT.

Only a few counts were recorded for this clonotype. The chain carries TRBV20-1 and TRBJ2-7, with D maybe TRBD1 (5 bases). Trimming removed 3 bases from V and 3 bases from J, with 18 bases in between. The CDR3 has 15 amino acids. Germline CDR1 and CDR2: DFQATT and SNEGSKA (reference sequence). The CDR3 region is CSASPQDEANYEQYF. CDR3 DNA: TGCAGTGCTAGTCCACAGGACGAAGCGAACTACGAGCAGTACTTC.

This clonotype was seen repeatedly, ten times or more. V is TRBV6-5 and J is TRBJ2-7; the match to TRBD1 covers 11 bases. CDR3 length: 15 amino acids. The V segment lost 4 bases and the J segment 2 bases; nucleotides outside the gene matches: 4. From germline, CDR1 is MNHEY and CDR2 SVGAGI. This CDR3 reads CASSSPGQGAYEQYF. The CDR3 coding sequence is TGTGCCAGCAGTTCTCCGGGACAGGGGGCCTACGAGCAGTACTTC.

This clonotype was recorded at least ten times. The chain links TRBV12-3 or TRBV12-4 to TRBJ2-5; D perhaps matches TRBD1 (5 bases). V was pared by 8 bases and J by 0 bases, with 10 bases between. The CDR3 length is 13 residues. The CDR3 is CASRAGYQETQYF. The CDR3 DNA reads as TGTGCCAGCCGAGCAGGGTACCAAGAGACCCAGTACTTC.

This clonotype was picked up many times. The CDR3 DNA reads TGTGCCAGCAGCCTAGCCGGCGGGGGTTCCGACAATGAGCAGTTCTTC. It translates to CASSLAGGGSDNEQFF. This chain uses TRBV9 with TRBJ2-1; 7 bases are shared with TRBD2. The CDR3 loop spans 16 amino acids. From germline, CDR1 is SGDLS and CDR2 YYNGEE. Trimming removed 4 bases from V and 5 bases from J; junction bases left unmatched: 12.

This clonotype was seen ten or more times. This chain connects TRBV28 to TRBJ1-2, with D maybe TRBD1 (5 bases). V shed 6 bases and J shed 7 bases, with 18 bases lying between them. CDR1 and CDR2 from the germline V gene are MDHEN and SYDVKM. This CDR3 has 14 residues. CDR3 residues: CASSPPPKGPGYTF. Here the CDR3 DNA reads TGTGCCAGCAGCCCTCCCCCCAAGGGGCCTGGCTACACCTTC.

The chain recombines TRBV7-2 with TRBJ2-5; unclear D gene. Trimming left V 1 base short and J 5 bases short, with 14 bases between. This CDR3 comprises 15 residues. Looked up from germline, CDR1 is SGHTA and CDR2 is FQGNSA. Here the CDR3 reads CASSLESKGYETQYF. The CDR3 nucleotides are TGTGCCAGCAGCTTAGAGTCGAAGGGCTATGAGACCCAGTACTTC.

This clonotype was counted at least ten times. V is TRBV3-1 and J is TRBJ2-2; D remains ambiguous. The CDR3 contains 14 residues. The V gene's germline CDR1 is LGHDT and CDR2 YNNKEL (reference sequence). The germline V and J ends were trimmed by 0 bases and 6 bases, with 8 bases remaining between them. CDR3 coding DNA: TGTGCCAGCAGCCAAGAAGGCGCGGCCGGGGAGCTGTTTTTT. It translates to CASSQEGAAGELFF.

This clonotype was seen many times. This chain joins TRBV20-1 and TRBJ1-2; 9 bases line up with TRBD1. Germline CDR1 reads DFQATT; CDR2 reads SNEGSKA (reference sequence). With V trimmed by 6 bases and J by 6 bases, 8 bases remained unmatched. This CDR3 region has 13 residues. CDR3 region: CSASGTGRNGYTF. As DNA, the CDR3 is TGCAGTGCCTCAGGGACAGGGAGGAATGGCTACACCTTC.

This clonotype was picked up many times. The V call is TRBV15, the J call TRBJ1-5, with D uncertain. Per germline, CDR1 LNHNV and CDR2 YYDKDF (reference sequence). This CDR3 spans 13 amino acids. Trimming shortened V by 0 bases and J by 7 bases, and 7 bases separated the two germline ends. The DNA of the CDR3 is TGTGCCACCAGCAGAGAGGGTAACCAGCCCCAGCATTTT. Residues: CATSREGNQPQHF.

In this sample, this clonotype turned up many times. In DNA form, the CDR3 reads TGTGCCAGCAGAACGCCAGGTTCCCTGGGAGCTTTCTTT. Protein product: CASRTPGSLGAFF. The chain uses TRBV28 and TRBJ1-1; D uncertain. Germline V gives CDR1 MDHEN, CDR2 SYDVKM. This CDR3 spans 13 amino acids. V was trimmed by 6 bases and J by 10 bases, leaving 18 bases between them.

The table lists this clonotype with many counts. The rearrangement uses TRBV12-3 or TRBV12-4 and TRBJ2-5; D unclear. CDR3 length equals 14 residues. The V end lost 2 bases, the J end lost 2 bases, and 9 bases lay between the germline ends. The CDR3 here is CASSLLIFQETQYF. The CDR3 bases are TGTGCCAGCAGTTTATTGATTTTTCAAGAGACCCAGTACTTC.

This clonotype came up a few times. The J gene is TRBJ2-1, the V gene TRBV7-2; D remains ambiguous. Trimming left V 3 bases short and J 9 bases short, with 6 bases between. Per germline, CDR1 SGHTA and CDR2 FQGNSA. The CDR3 length is 11 residues. CDR3 in amino acids: CASSFSREQFF. The DNA of the CDR3 is TGTGCCAGCAGCTTTAGCCGTGAGCAGTTCTTC. Full variable domain (rest looked up from reference TRBV7-2 and TRBJ2-1): GAGVSQSPSNKVTEKGKDVELRCDPISGHTALYWYRQSLGQGLEFLIYFQGNSAPDKSGLPSDRFSAERTGGSVSTLTIQRTQQEDSAVYLCASSFSREQFFGPGTRLTVL.

This clonotype was seen repeatedly, ten times or more. Written as DNA, the CDR3 is TGTGCCAGCACCCGTGAGGACAGGGGCGCCAAAAAACTGTTTTTT. This codes for CASTREDRGAKKLFF. The J gene is TRBJ1-4, the V gene TRBV2; 9 bases line up with TRBD1. V was clipped by 7 bases and J by 9 bases; unmatched bases: 12. The CDR3 extends over 15 amino acids. Looked up from germline, CDR1 is SNHLY and CDR2 is FYNNEI.

The rearrangement links TRBV7-9 to TRBJ2-3; no clear D. The CDR3 has 13 amino acids. CDR1 and CDR2 from the germline V gene are SEHNR and FQNEAQ (reference sequence). Trimming pared 3 bases from V and 2 bases from J, leaving 6 bases between. The CDR3 nucleotides are TGTGCCAGCAGCTTTCTTCTCACAGATACGCAGTATTTT. It encodes CASSFLLTDTQYF.

This clonotype has a handful of counts. A much larger clone differs by one base, so this may be a read error. The chain carries TRBV5-5 and TRBJ2-5; 9 bases line up with TRBD2. The CDR3 length is 15 residues. The germline V gene has CDR1 SGHKS and CDR2 YYEKEE (reference sequence). The CDR3 bases are TGTGCCAGCAGCGCTCCGGGCGGGGGGGCGGAGACCCAGCACTTC. Its translation: CASSAPGGGAETQHF.

The gene calls are TRBV7-2 and TRBJ2-7; D is unresolved. Deletions cut 0 bases from V and 0 bases from J, with 12 bases between. Germline values: CDR1 SGHTA, CDR2 FQGNSA. The CDR3 runs to 16 residues. CDR3 in amino acids: CASSLATGRSSYEQYF. The CDR3 DNA sequence: TGTGCCAGCAGCTTAGCGACTGGTAGGAGCTCCTACGAGCAGTACTTC.

This clonotype was recorded many times. The V and J genes are TRBV6-1 and TRBJ2-5; 9 nucleotides line up with TRBD1. The CDR3 has 14 amino acids. Trimming cost V 7 bases and J 5 bases; bases outside gene matches: 8. CDR1 and CDR2 from the germline V gene are MNHNS and SASEGT. The CDR3: CASTSDRGGETQYF. The CDR3 DNA is TGTGCCAGCACCTCGGACAGGGGAGGGGAGACCCAGTACTTC.

This clonotype appeared a few times. CDR3 sequence reads: CASSPAGAHSGANVLTF. The DNA of the CDR3 is TGTGCCAGCTCACCGGCGGGGGCGCACTCGGGGGCCAACGTCCTGACTTTC. The rearrangement links TRBV18 to TRBJ2-6; possible D gene TRBD2, 7 bases. Per the germline V gene, CDR1 is KGHSH and CDR2 is LQKENI. V lost 3 bases, J lost 4 bases, and 16 bases lay in between. The CDR3 covers 17 residues.

This clonotype was counted at least ten times. The V gene is TRBV5-1, the J gene TRBJ2-3; 7 bases agree with TRBD2. The CDR3 is 16 amino acids. The V gene's germline CDR1 is SGHRS and CDR2 YFSETQ. After removal of 7 bases from V and 0 bases from J, the junction contained 11 bases not matched to a gene. The CDR3 protein is CASSLADYTSTDTQYF. CDR3 DNA: TGCGCCAGCTCGCTAGCGGACTACACCAGCACAGATACGCAGTATTTT.

This clonotype came up many times. The chain couples TRBV5-1 to TRBJ1-2; TRBD1 agrees at 7 bases. This CDR3 has 15 amino acids. V dropped 0 bases and J dropped 8; count of bases not matched to a gene: 10. Germline V gene data show CDR1 as SGHRS and CDR2 as YFSETQ. CDR3 in DNA: TGCGCCAGCAGCTTGGGACAGGGTGAAGGCTACGGCTACACCTTC. It translates to CASSLGQGEGYGYTF.

This clonotype has a handful of counts. The V and J genes are TRBV10-3 and TRBJ2-1; 10 bases agree with TRBD2. The V gene's germline CDR1 is ENHRY and CDR2 SYGVKD. CDR3 size: 18 residues. The J segment lost 0 bases and the V segment lost 7 bases, leaving 12 bases of the junction unmatched. CDR3 in amino acids: CAIMGGTSVSSSYNEQFF. CDR3 coding DNA: TGTGCCATCATGGGTGGGACTAGCGTATCGAGCTCCTACAATGAGCAGTTCTTC.

This clonotype has at least ten counts. The chain links TRBV20-1 to TRBJ1-1; TRBD1 matches at 9 bases. The CDR3 runs 18 residues. From germline, CDR1 is DFQATT and CDR2 SNEGSKA (reference sequence). The V segment lost 6 bases and the J segment 6 bases; nucleotides outside the gene matches: 23. Written as DNA, the CDR3 is TGCAGTGCAAATGGGAGGGACAGGGTTCGGTTCAGAGGCGCTGAAGCTTTCTTT. Translation gives CSANGRDRVRFRGAEAFF.

This rearrangement joins TRBV9 to TRBJ2-7; TRBD2 matches at 10 bases. The CDR3 is 16 amino acids. Looked up from germline, CDR1 is SGDLS and CDR2 is YYNGEE. V trimming: 3 bases; J trimming: 1 base; junction bases outside the gene matches: 7. The chain's CDR3 is CASSEGGTSASYEQYF. The CDR3 DNA follows: TGTGCCAGCAGCGAGGGGGGGACTAGCGCTTCCTACGAGCAGTACTTC. The variable domain in full, completed from reference TRBV9 and TRBJ2-7, reads DSGVTQTPKHLITATGQRVTLRCSPRSGDLSVYWYQQSLDQGLQFLIQYYNGEERAKGNILERFSAQQFPDLHSELNLSSLELGDSALYFCASSEGGTSASYEQYFGPGTRLTVT.

In its sample, this clonotype was seen many times. The genes are TRBV6-5 and TRBJ1-1; D perhaps matches TRBD1 (6 bases). The CDR3 loop spans 14 amino acids. Germline loops: CDR1 MNHEY, CDR2 SVGAGI. V was clipped by 2 bases and J by 5 bases, with 12 bases between them. The CDR3 region has the DNA TGTGCCAGCAGTTACCACCCGGGGGCTACTGAAGCTTTCTTT. It codes for CASSYHPGATEAFF.

This clonotype was found many times. The rearrangement links TRBV5-1 to TRBJ2-3; TRBD1 is a possible D gene (5 bases). The CDR3 runs to 16 residues. V shed 0 bases and J shed 1 base, with 12 bases lying between them. Germline CDR1 and CDR2: SGHRS and YFSETQ. The chain's CDR3 is CASSLAPRVGTDTQYF. The CDR3 DNA sequence: TGCGCCAGCAGCTTGGCCCCCAGGGTCGGCACAGATACGCAGTATTTT.

There are many counts of this clonotype. The J gene is TRBJ2-1, the V gene TRBV5-1; D possibly corresponds to TRBD2 (7 bases). V lost 2 bases and J 2 bases, leaving 8 bases between the germline ends. Per the germline V gene, CDR1 is SGHRS and CDR2 is YFSETQ. This CDR3 region has 14 residues. Written as DNA, the CDR3 is TGCGCCAGCAGCTTAGGGGGGGCCTACAATGAGCAGTTCTTC. Translating it yields CASSLGGAYNEQFF.